This T cell receptor (beta chain) was profiled in a study of blood T cells in healthy people across ages. Through a sample-barcoded 5' primer and a J-beta primer mix, a second PCR was run for roughly 7 to 12 cycles. In TCRdb, the 5' RACE reads were re-called with MiXCR into one record per CDR3 protein. The sample lists about 1.5 million distinct CDR3 sequences, approximately 40% occurring once. To note about this clonotype: Its antigen remains unknown.

Points from the study as a whole: No one knew whether donors had CMV, which possibly confounded expanded clonotype changes. Getting older went along with TCR beta diversity per million T cells dropping roughly linearly.

This CDR3 comprises 16 residues. Germline V gene sequence: CDR1 DFQATT, CDR2 SNEGSKA (reference sequence). V lost 3 bases to trimming and J lost 1 base, with 18 bases between them. The specimen was blood. The chain combines TRBV20-1 with TRBJ1-1; D possibly corresponds to TRBD1 (5 bases). The clonotype comes from a woman in her late teens or twenties in good health. The CDR3 nucleotides read TGCAGTGCTAGTCCCGCCGGGGGGAGGAAGAACACTGAAGCTTTCTTT. Encoded protein: CSASPAGGRKNTEAFF.